The rows below give T cell receptor beta chains drawn from one sample of a study of CD8 T cells in ankylosing spondylitis. A single record per CDR3 protein comes from TCRdb applying MiXCR to the 5' RACE reads. The sample holds about 130,000 distinct CDR3 sequences, 10% to 12% seen once. The sample comprised blood, either unsorted or a sorted T cell fraction (not recorded which). The receptors originated from a female donor with ankylosing spondylitis or in good health (not recorded which). The CDR3 runs from the conserved cysteine through the conserved F or W. The D gene is left open where the match is weak. Clone size is not always given. Where it is, it says once, few, many or a class for expanded clones.

clone size,J gene,D gene,V gene,CDR3 DNA,CDR3 protein
few,TRBJ2-7,-,TRBV28,TGTGCCAGCAACGGGGGCCTTCCCTACGAGCAGTACTTC,CASNGGLPYEQYF
-,TRBJ2-6,TRBD1,TRBV7-7,TGTGCCAGCAGCACCGCCGGGACAGGTAGCTCTGGGGCCAACGTCCTGACTTTC,CASSTAGTGSSGANVLTF
-,TRBJ2-5,-,TRBV20-1,TGCAGTGCTTCATCCGGGTCCTACAAAGAGACCCAGTACTTC,CSASSGSYKETQYF
-,TRBJ2-4,-,TRBV5-3,TGTGCCAGGAGCCCCCGGGTCCTCCGACGGAACATTCAGTACTTC,CARSPRVLRRNIQYF
few,TRBJ1-5,TRBD1,TRBV7-9,TGTGCCAGCAGCCTACAGGGGGCTGAGGAGCCCCAGCATTTT,CASSLQGAEEPQHF
-,TRBJ2-1,TRBD1,TRBV5-1,TGCGCCAGCAGCTTGGAGGGACAGAGCTCCTACAATGAGCAGTTCTTC,CASSLEGQSSYNEQFF
-,TRBJ1-5,-,TRBV20-1,TGCAGTGCAGAAGACGGCAATCAGCCCCAGCATTTT,CSAEDGNQPQHF
few,TRBJ2-1,TRBD1,TRBV11-2,TGTGCCAGCAGCTTACAGGGGGACCGGTCTTACAATGAGCAGTTCTTC,CASSLQGDRSYNEQFF
few,TRBJ2-5,-,TRBV2,TGTGCCAGGGGGGAGCCGCGGACCCAGTACTTC,CARGEPRTQYF
many,TRBJ1-1,-,TRBV7-2,TGTGCCAGCAGCCCTCGCTACACGAACACTGAAGCTTTCTTT,CASSPRYTNTEAFF
-,TRBJ1-1,-,TRBV21-1,TGTGCCAGCAGCAAATACGACAGGGTCCCTGAAGCTTTCTTT,CASSKYDRVPEAFF
many,TRBJ2-4,-,TRBV29-1,TGCAGCTCTTCTGGTGGAGCCAAAAACATTCAGTACTTC,CSSSGGAKNIQYF
few,TRBJ1-1,-,TRBV28,TGTGCCAGCAGTTCTGGAACCCCTGAAGCTTTCTTT,CASSSGTPEAFF
once,TRBJ2-2,-,TRBV24-1,TGTGACACCAGTATGTGGCCCGGGGAGCTGTTTTTT,CDTSMWPGELFF
many,TRBJ2-1,TRBD2,TRBV10-1,TGCGCCAGCAGTGAGTCTATACTAGCGGGAGGGGATGAGCAGTTCTTC,CASSESILAGGDEQFF
few,TRBJ1-1,-,TRBV10-3,TGTGCCATCAGTCTTGGGCTGAACACTGAAGCTTTCTTT,CAISLGLNTEAFF
medium-sized,TRBJ1-2,-,TRBV20-1,TGCAGTGCTAGAGATTCCCGGGGAAACTATGGCTACACCTTC,CSARDSRGNYGYTF
many,TRBJ2-7,-,TRBV7-2,TGTGCCAGCAGCCATGGAATAGTTAACTACGAGCAGTACTTC,CASSHGIVNYEQYF
many,TRBJ1-1,TRBD1,TRBV7-9,TGTGCCAGCAGCTACTGGGACAGGGAGAACACTGAAGCTTTCTTT,CASSYWDRENTEAFF
many,TRBJ2-1,TRBD2,TRBV6-5,TGTGCCAGCAGTTACGGTTCACCGTTGAGCGGGAGGATCAATGAGCAGTTCTTC,CASSYGSPLSGRINEQFF
many,TRBJ1-1,-,TRBV11-2,TGTGCCAGCAGCTCTAGAACTGAAGCTTTCTTT,CASSSRTEAFF
many,TRBJ1-2,-,TRBV6-5,TGTGCCAGCAGTTACGTTCCCAGCGGGGGTTCTAACTATGGCTACACCTTC,CASSYVPSGGSNYGYTF
few,TRBJ2-7,-,TRBV7-2,TGTGCCAGCAGCCCGAGAAATGTACTGGCGGGAAACTACGAGCAGTACTTC,CASSPRNVLAGNYEQYF
many,TRBJ1-5,-,TRBV12-3/TRBV12-4,TGTGCCAGCAGTTTTGAGGGGAATCAGCCCCAGCATTTT,CASSFEGNQPQHF
-,TRBJ2-1,TRBD2,TRBV11-2,TGTGCCAGCAGCTTACTCCGACTAGCGGGGCCTAGCTCCTACAATGAGCAGTTCTTC,CASSLLRLAGPSSYNEQFF
many,TRBJ2-2,-,TRBV30,TGTGCCTGGGGCCAAAATATAGACGACGGGGAGCTGTTTTTT,CAWGQNIDDGELFF
-,TRBJ2-3,TRBD1,TRBV12-3/TRBV12-4,TGTACCTGCAGTTTAGCCTCCGGGACAGGGGGCACAGATACGCAGTATTTT,CTCSLASGTGGTDTQYF
-,TRBJ2-3,-,TRBV21-1,TGTGCCAGTATGGCAGGCACAGATACGCAGTATTTT,CASMAGTDTQYF
many,TRBJ2-2,-,TRBV5-1,TGCGCCAGCAGCTTGGTAACGGACGGGGAGCTGTTTTTT,CASSLVTDGELFF
many,TRBJ2-4,TRBD2,TRBV10-1,TGCGCCAGCAGTGAGTCGACGGGGGGTGTGTACTTC,CASSESTGGVYF
many,TRBJ2-3,TRBD1,TRBV5-6,TGTGCCAGCAGACCCGGGACAGGGGGTTCAGATACGCAGTATTTT,CASRPGTGGSDTQYF
once,TRBJ2-7,TRBD1,TRBV12-3/TRBV12-4,TGTGCCAGCAGTTCAACAGGGGCCACTAAGGAGCAGTACTTC,CASSSTGATKEQYF
many,TRBJ2-2,-,TRBV12-3/TRBV12-4,TGTGCCAGCAGTCCCTATAACACCGGGGAGCTGTTTTTT,CASSPYNTGELFF
-,TRBJ2-1,TRBD2,TRBV5-1,TGCGCCAGCAGCTTGGGGACTAGCGGGCGGCGTTCCTACAATGAGCAGTTCTTC,CASSLGTSGRRSYNEQFF
-,TRBJ2-1,TRBD1,TRBV18,TGTGCCAGCTCACTCTCCTCCGGGACAGGAATCTACAATGAGCAGTTCTTC,CASSLSSGTGIYNEQFF
many,TRBJ1-4,-,TRBV5-1,TGCGCCAGCAGCCGAGACGCTAATGAAAAACTGTTTTTT,CASSRDANEKLFF
many,TRBJ2-5,-,TRBV5-1,TGTGCCAGCAGCTTAGAGGGGCAAGAGACCCAGTACTTC,CASSLEGQETQYF
many,TRBJ2-1,-,TRBV3-1,TGTGCCAGCAGCCAATGGCTAGCCTCAAATGAGCAGTTCTTC,CASSQWLASNEQFF
many,TRBJ2-1,TRBD2,TRBV7-2,TGTGCCAGCAGCTTCCAAACTAGCGGGAGCTTTGAGCAGTTCTTC,CASSFQTSGSFEQFF
few,TRBJ1-4,-,TRBV7-2,TGTGCCAGCAGCTTTGACCGTACAAGGGGGTTGGAAAAACTGTTTTTT,CASSFDRTRGLEKLFF
many,TRBJ2-5,-,TRBV30,TGTGCCTGGAGTGCAATGGGGTACGAGACCCAGTACTTC,CAWSAMGYETQYF
-,TRBJ2-1,-,TRBV7-2,TGTGTCAGCAGCATAAACTCAGAGCCCTACAATGAGCAGTTCTTC,CVSSINSEPYNEQFF
many,TRBJ2-3,-,TRBV7-9,TGTGCCAGCAGCCTTGGGGGCACAGATACGCAGTATTTT,CASSLGGTDTQYF
many,TRBJ1-5,-,TRBV3-1,TGTGCCAGCAGCCAAGATCGCGTGGGGGCCCCGTATAGCAATCAGCCCCAGCATTTT,CASSQDRVGAPYSNQPQHF
many,TRBJ1-5,-,TRBV6-6,TGTGCCAGCAGGGAGGGGGGAGATCAGCCCCAGCATTTT,CASREGGDQPQHF
-,TRBJ1-1,-,TRBV5-1,TGCGCCAGCAGCTTCGATGATATGAACACTGAAGCTTTCTTT,CASSFDDMNTEAFF
many,TRBJ2-7,-,TRBV18,TGTGCCAGCTCACCTGCTTTGGGGCCCTACGAGCAGTACTTC,CASSPALGPYEQYF
many,TRBJ2-1,TRBD1,TRBV2,TGTGCCAGCTCCACCGGGACAGGGGTCTTTAATGAGCAGTTCTTC,CASSTGTGVFNEQFF
many,TRBJ1-6,-,TRBV5-6,TGTGCCAGCAGCTTGGATCCGAGGGATAATTCACCCCTCCACTTT,CASSLDPRDNSPLHF
many,TRBJ2-5,-,TRBV5-8,TGTGCCAGCAGCCCGAAGTGGGCTAGAAGAGAGACCCAGTACTTC,CASSPKWARRETQYF
many,TRBJ2-2,TRBD2,TRBV28,TGTGCCAGCAGTAGTGGACTAGTCGACGGGGAGCTGTTTTTT,CASSSGLVDGELFF
many,TRBJ2-5,TRBD2,TRBV5-1,TGCGCCAGCAGCTCCTCGTTCGGGAGGGAGACCCAGTACTTC,CASSSSFGRETQYF
many,TRBJ2-1,TRBD2,TRBV12-3/TRBV12-4,TGTGCCAGCAGTCCGCCGGGACTAGCGGGAGTCAATGAGCAGTTCTTC,CASSPPGLAGVNEQFF
-,TRBJ1-2,TRBD1,TRBV24-1,TGTACCACCAGTGATCACAGGGGTGACTATGGCTACACCTTC,CTTSDHRGDYGYTF
-,TRBJ2-5,TRBD2,TRBV20-1,TGCAGTGGCTCTCCGTGGGGGGGAGCCGTTGAGACCCAGTACTTC,CSGSPWGGAVETQYF
many,TRBJ1-6,-,TRBV7-9,TGTGCCAGCAGCCCCCCAGGGAACAGACAGAATTCACCCCTCCACTTT,CASSPPGNRQNSPLHF
many,TRBJ2-1,-,TRBV28,TGTGCCAGCAGTTTAAGGTCTAATGAGCAGTTCTTC,CASSLRSNEQFF
many,TRBJ1-5,-,TRBV30,TGTGCCTGGAGTGTGTCGGGGGAACAGCCCCAGCATTTT,CAWSVSGEQPQHF
many,TRBJ1-5,-,TRBV20-1,TGCAGTGCTAGAGGGGGTGGGCGCAATCAGCCCCAGCATTTT,CSARGGGRNQPQHF